Each of the 11 T cell receptor beta chains below was sequenced from the same sample in a study of T cells in Graves' hyperthyroidism and ophthalmopathy (dated by TCRdb to between 2018 and 2021). Library construction relied on multiplex PCR. TCRdb lists the instrument as Illumina HiSeq 2000. The TCR beta CDR3 regions were amplified from the RNA transcripts. The TCR CDR3 was subjected to a first round of RT-PCR using the HTBI primer set and the Qiagen OneStep RT-PCR kit. TCRdb reran the public reads through fastp at Q25 and MiXCR, keeping productive beta chains. Every CDR3 protein is listed once, alongside the most common genes and DNA of its rows. This sample holds hundreds of thousands of distinct CDR3 sequences; 40% to 55% were observed only once. The ten largest account for approximately 6.8% of the sample. The sequenced material came from peripheral blood or thyroid tissue (not recorded which). These receptors were collected from an adult man with Graves' disease, either hyperthyroidism or ophthalmopathy (not recorded which).

About this clonotype itself: A read error may account for a junction end that differs from germline. The chain couples TRBV6-2 or TRBV6-3 to TRBJ1-5, with TRBD1 identical over 7 bases. There are 14 residues in the CDR3. Germline loops: CDR1 MNHEY, CDR2 SVGEGT. For the CDR3, the DNA is TGTGCCACCAGTGACAGGGAAAGCAATCAGCCCCAGCATTTT. It codes for CATSDRESNQPQHF.

This sequence joins TRBV6-5 and TRBJ2-7; TRBD2 agrees at 9 bases. V lost 8 bases and J lost 4; bases outside the gene matches: 21. The CDR3 is 18 amino acids. CDR1 is MNHEY and CDR2 is SVGAGI in the germline V gene. The CDR3 DNA follows: TGTGCCAGCGCCTCGGGGTCTGGCGGGAGGGCCTTATGGTACGAGCAGTACTTC. Amino acid sequence: CASASGSGGRALWYEQYF.

The chain combines TRBV5-1 with TRBJ2-7; 12 nucleotides align to TRBD2. V lost 0 bases, J lost 6 bases, and 10 bases stayed unmatched. Germline V gene data show CDR1 as SGHRS and CDR2 as YFSETQ. The CDR3 runs 17 residues. The CDR3 DNA sequence: TGCGCCAGCAGCTTGGAGGCTAGCGGGGGGGCTGGTCGCGAGCAGTACTTC. Encoded protein: CASSLEASGGAGREQYF.

The gene calls are TRBV7-2 and TRBJ1-1, with D tentatively TRBD1 (5 bases). Looked up from germline, CDR1 is SGHTA and CDR2 is FQGNSA. The CDR3 runs 16 residues. The V and J ends lost 2 bases and 5 bases respectively, with 18 bases between them. For the CDR3, the DNA is TGTGCCAGCAGCTTATTGACCCCAGGGAGATATACTGAAGCTTTCTTT. This gives the protein CASSLLTPGRYTEAFF.

For this clonotype: A junction boundary mismatches the germline segment, possibly from a read error. The chain links TRBV10-3 to TRBJ2-7, with TRBD2 as a possible D gene (5 bases). This CDR3 is 14 amino acids long. Germline lookup yields CDR1 ENHRY and CDR2 SYGVKD. This CDR3 is CASSYEGVPYEQYF. The CDR3 bases are TGTGCCAGCAGTTACGAGGGAGTTCCCTACGAGCAGTACTTC.

The chain is built from TRBV29-1 and TRBJ1-3; 7 bases align to TRBD1. With V trimmed by 4 bases and J by 0 bases, 6 bases remained unmatched. CDR3 size: 15 residues. Germline CDR1 and CDR2: SQVTM and ANQGSEA. CDR3 bases: TGCAGCGTTGCAACCGGGACAGCCTCTGGAAACACCATATATTTT. It is translated as CSVATGTASGNTIYF.

Of note for this clonotype: A much larger clone sits a single nucleotide away, making a read error possible. The V call is TRBV9, the J call TRBJ1-6; TRBD1 is a possible D gene (5 bases). CDR1 and CDR2 (germline): SGDLS, YYNGEE. This CDR3 is built from 15 residues. The germline V and J ends were trimmed by 7 bases and 9 bases, with 20 bases remaining between them. Written as DNA, the CDR3 is TGTGCCAGCGGCATCAGGGAAAGTGGAACTTCACCCCTCCACTTT. Its protein product is CASGIRESGTSPLHF.

The V and J genes are TRBV15 and TRBJ1-2; TRBD1 agrees at 7 bases. CDR3 length: 13 amino acids. J was trimmed by 8 bases and V by 3 bases; bases with no gene match: 6. CDR1 is LNHNV, CDR2 YYDKDF, per germline (reference sequence). This CDR3 reads CATSSAGQRGYTF. The CDR3 DNA is TGTGCCACCAGCAGTGCGGGACAGCGAGGCTACACCTTC.

This clonotype was recorded at least ten times. The chain recombines TRBV29-1 with TRBJ2-5; no definite D call. Germline V gives CDR1 SQVTM, CDR2 ANQGSEA. CDR3 length equals 14 residues. Trimming shortened V by 7 bases and J by 4 bases, and 19 bases separated the two germline ends. CDR3 sequence (DNA): TGCAGCGCCCTGGGTGCTCGGATGGGAGAGACCCAGTACTTC. Its protein product is CSALGARMGETQYF.

This clonotype was observed many times. This chain joins TRBV29-1 and TRBJ2-7; 8 bases are shared with TRBD2. J was trimmed by 5 bases and V by 6 bases; bases with no gene match: 12. Germline assignment: CDR1 SQVTM and CDR2 ANQGSEA. This CDR3 spans 14 amino acids. CDR3 loop: CSVGSGRDHHEQYF. The CDR3 DNA is TGCAGCGTGGGGAGCGGGAGAGATCACCACGAGCAGTACTTC.

This clonotype was observed a handful of times. The chain is built from TRBV11-3 and TRBJ2-7; a weak D match, TRBD2 (5 bases). The V end was cut by 6 bases, the J end by 2 bases, with 14 bases between. Per germline, CDR1 SGHNT and CDR2 YENEEA. The CDR3 has 14 amino acids. The CDR3 region has the DNA TGTGCCAGCAGGTCTCCTGCGGGTACCTACGAGCAGTACTTC. It translates to CASRSPAGTYEQYF.